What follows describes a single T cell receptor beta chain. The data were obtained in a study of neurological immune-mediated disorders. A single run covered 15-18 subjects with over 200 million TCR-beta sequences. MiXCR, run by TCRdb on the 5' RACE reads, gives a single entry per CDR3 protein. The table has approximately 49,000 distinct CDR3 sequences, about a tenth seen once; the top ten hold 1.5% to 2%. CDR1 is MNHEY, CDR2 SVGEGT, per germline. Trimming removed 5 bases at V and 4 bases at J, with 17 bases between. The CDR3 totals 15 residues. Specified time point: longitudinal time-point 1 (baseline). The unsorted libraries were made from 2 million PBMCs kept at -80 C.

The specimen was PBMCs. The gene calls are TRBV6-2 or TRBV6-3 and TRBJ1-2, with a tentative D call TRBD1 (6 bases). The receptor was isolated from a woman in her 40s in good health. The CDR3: CASSDGDTASYGYTF. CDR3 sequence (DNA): TGTGCCAGCAGTGATGGGGACACCGCTTCCTATGGCTACACCTTC.